The 26 T cell receptor beta chains below were found in one sample sequenced in a study of cytomegalovirus exposure and HLA in healthy donors. Primers for the PCR totalled 60 Vbeta and 13 Jbeta. Generated by immunoSEQ multiplex PCR, the TCRdb table keeps only in-frame clones and is missing some. The repertoire holds some 200,000 clones, with roughly 88% as singletons. Sample: PBMCs. The receptors shown here come from a boy younger than 10 in good health and CMV-seronegative.

The chain couples TRBV30 to TRBJ2-7, with 8 positions matching TRBD1. The CDR3 covers 15 residues. Germline-derived CDR1 and CDR2 are GTSNPN and SVGIG (reference sequence). After removal of 2 bases from V and 2 bases from J, the junction contained 8 bases not matched to a gene. CDR3 sequence: CAWSPARTGPYEQYF. In DNA, the CDR3 is TGTGCCTGGAGTCCAGCGCGGACAGGGCCCTACGAGCAGTACTTC.

The genes are TRBV9 and TRBJ1-2; the match to TRBD1 covers 7 bases. V gave up 4 bases and J gave up 3 bases; unmatched junction bases: 12. Germline V gives CDR1 SGDLS, CDR2 YYNGEE. The CDR3 extends over 16 amino acids. Here the CDR3 DNA reads TGTGCCAGCAGCCCTACCCAGGGACAGATACACTATGGCTACACCTTC. Translated, it gives CASSPTQGQIHYGYTF. The full variable domain, rest sourced from reference TRBV9 and TRBJ1-2, is DSGVTQTPKHLITATGQRVTLRCSPRSGDLSVYWYQQSLDQGLQFLIQYYNGEERAKGNILERFSAQQFPDLHSELNLSSLELGDSALYFCASSPTQGQIHYGYTFGSGTRLTVV.

The chain uses TRBV30 and TRBJ1-3; no definite D call. V was clipped by 3 bases and J by 0 bases, with 12 bases between them. Germline V gene lookup returns CDR1 GTSNPN and CDR2 SVGIG (reference sequence). The CDR3 runs 15 residues. The CDR3 bases are TGTGCCTGGAGCCTCTCCGGTATCTCTGGAAACACCATATATTTT. This sequence encodes CAWSLSGISGNTIYF. Full variable domain (outside the CDR3, taken from reference TRBV30 and TRBJ1-3): SQTIHQWPATLVQPVGSPLSLECTVEGTSNPNLYWYRQAAGRGLQLLFYSVGIGQISSEVPQNLSASRPQDRQFILSSKKLLLSDSGFYLCAWSLSGISGNTIYFGEGSWLTVV.

This chain joins TRBV7-9 and TRBJ1-1; no clear D. Germline CDR1 and CDR2: SEHNR and FQNEAQ (reference sequence). The CDR3 extends over 16 amino acids. With 5 bases removed from V and 0 bases from J, the gap between germline ends came to 16 bases. The CDR3 is CASSPAAGPMNTEAFF. The CDR3 nucleotides read TGTGCCAGCAGCCCAGCCGCGGGCCCAATGAACACTGAAGCTTTCTTT.

This clone was counted a few times. The chain carries TRBV19 and TRBJ1-1; D gene uncertain. The CDR3 extends over 12 amino acids. V lost 7 bases and J lost 1, with 7 bases in between. Germline V CDR1 and CDR2: LNHDA, SQIVND (reference sequence). CDR3 in DNA: TGTGCCAGTAAGGCGGGGAACACTGAAGCTTTCTTT. This gives the protein CASKAGNTEAFF.

To note about this clone: Since no conserved phenylalanine or tryptophan closes the CDR3, a read error is the likely cause. Because the CDR3's place on the DNA is in doubt, the DNA is left out and the CDR3 is given as listed by TCRdb. The J gene is TRBJ2-7, the V gene TRBV5-3; TRBD2, as called in the table, went unchecked against the DNA. TRBV5-3 qualifies as an ORF whose function is uncertain. 11 amino acids form the CDR3, both terminal residues included. The CDR3 protein is CARSLGLAATT.

This chain uses TRBV5-6 with TRBJ2-5; no firm D call. TRBJ2-7 matches the DNA end more closely, so the J call is doubtful. Germline V gives CDR1 SGHDT, CDR2 YYEEEE. The CDR3 loop spans 12 amino acids. The CDR3 region has the DNA TGTGCCAGCAGCTTGGATGCGTACGAGCAGTACTTC. This sequence encodes CASSLDAYEQYF.

With regard to this clone: Other DNA sequences within the sample encode an identical CDR3. This chain uses TRBV5-6 with TRBJ2-7; D might be TRBD2 (6 bases). Looked up from germline, CDR1 is SGHDT and CDR2 is YYEEEE. The CDR3 is 14 amino acids. V dropped 2 bases and J dropped 4 bases, with 13 bases sitting between them. CDR3 amino acids: CASSFGGSAYEQYF. CDR3 nucleotide sequence: TGTGCCAGCAGCTTCGGAGGGAGCGCTTACGAGCAGTACTTC.

V usage is TRBV6-5 and J usage is TRBJ2-7; D is perhaps TRBD1 (5 bases). Germline V lookup: CDR1 MNHEY, CDR2 SVGAGI. The CDR3 consists of 12 residues. Trimming pared 6 bases from V and 3 bases from J, leaving 9 bases between. The CDR3 loop reads CASSRQSYEQYF. CDR3 DNA: TGTGCCAGCAGCCGACAGAGCTACGAGCAGTACTTC.

The rearrangement links TRBV9 to TRBJ2-7; 12 bases agree with TRBD2. This CDR3 is 15 amino acids long. Germline V gene sequence: CDR1 SGDLS, CDR2 YYNGEE. V shed 4 bases and J 6 bases; nucleotides not matched to a gene: 8. This CDR3 is CASSPGLAGSAEQYF. The CDR3 DNA reads TGTGCCAGCAGCCCCGGACTAGCGGGATCTGCCGAGCAGTACTTC. Variable domain in full (rest from reference TRBV9 and TRBJ2-7): DSGVTQTPKHLITATGQRVTLRCSPRSGDLSVYWYQQSLDQGLQFLIQYYNGEERAKGNILERFSAQQFPDLHSELNLSSLELGDSALYFCASSPGLAGSAEQYFGPGTRLTVT.

The J gene is TRBJ1-2, the V gene TRBV9, with 7 bases identical to TRBD1. Germline lookup yields CDR1 SGDLS and CDR2 YYNGEE. The ends lost 4 bases at V and 0 bases at J; junction bases unmatched: 9. The CDR3 has 16 amino acids. For the CDR3, the DNA is TGTGCCAGCAGCCTGGGACAGCTCCCGGCTAACTATGGCTACACCTTC. Encoded protein: CASSLGQLPANYGYTF.

The J gene is TRBJ2-1, the V gene TRBV29-1, with D uncertain. CDR3 size: 12 residues. V lost 6 bases to trimming and J lost 8 bases, with 14 bases between them. Germline V CDR1 and CDR2: SQVTM, ANQGSEA. The chain's CDR3 is CSVIRQSHEQFF. For the CDR3, the DNA is TGCAGCGTCATAAGACAAAGCCATGAGCAGTTCTTC.

The gene calls are TRBV5-1 and TRBJ1-1, with D possibly matching TRBD1 (5 bases). The CDR3 totals 13 residues. V dropped 2 bases and J dropped 0 bases, with 5 bases sitting between them. CDR1 and CDR2 (germline): SGHRS, YFSETQ. Here the CDR3 reads CASSLGVNTEAFF. CDR3 DNA: TGCGCCAGCAGCTTAGGGGTGAACACTGAAGCTTTCTTT.

This clone was picked up a small number of times. Additional DNA sequences in this sample encode the identical CDR3. The genes are TRBV5-1 and TRBJ2-2; 11 bases align to TRBD2. Trimming removed 5 bases from V and 4 bases from J; junction bases left unmatched: 1. Germline V gives CDR1 SGHRS, CDR2 YFSETQ. The CDR3 spans 14 residues. This CDR3 reads CASSLAGGTGELFF. The CDR3 DNA reads TGCGCCAGCAGTCTAGCGGGGGGCACCGGGGAGCTGTTTTTT.

V and J are TRBV19 and TRBJ1-2, with D perhaps matching TRBD1 (6 bases). CDR3 length equals 14 residues. The ends were cut back, 5 bases at V and 1 base at J, with 11 bases in the middle. Germline V gene sequence: CDR1 LNHDA, CDR2 SQIVND (reference sequence). CDR3 in amino acids: CASSRQGHNYGYTF. The CDR3 bases are TGTGCCAGTAGTCGGCAGGGGCATAACTATGGCTACACCTTC.

The rearrangement uses TRBV27 and TRBJ1-2; 8 bases are shared with TRBD1. The length of the CDR3 is 14 residues. The germline V gene has CDR1 MNHEY and CDR2 SMNVEV (reference sequence). V lost 5 bases, J lost 3 bases, and 5 bases stayed unmatched. This CDR3 is CASSITGGHYGYTF. The CDR3 DNA is TGTGCCAGCAGTATAACAGGGGGTCACTATGGCTACACCTTC.

CDR3 nucleotide sequence: TGTGCCAGCAGCGCGCGACTAGCGGGAGGGAAGGCCTACGAGCAGTACTTC. Translating it yields CASSARLAGGKAYEQYF. The rearrangement joins TRBV5-4 to TRBJ2-7, with 14 positions matching TRBD2. Germline lookup yields CDR1 SGHNT and CDR2 YYREEE (reference sequence). Trimming cost V 4 bases and J 2 bases; bases outside gene matches: 8. This CDR3 spans 17 amino acids.

This sequence joins TRBV7-9 and TRBJ2-7; 8 nucleotides align to TRBD2. The CDR3 has 13 residues. Germline V gene sequence: CDR1 SEHNR, CDR2 FQNEAQ (reference sequence). The J segment lost 2 bases and the V segment lost 6 bases, leaving 3 bases of the junction unmatched. CDR3 protein: CASSSGGAYEQYF. CDR3 coding DNA: TGTGCCAGCAGTTCCGGGGGGGCCTACGAGCAGTACTTC.

The chain couples TRBV6-1 to TRBJ1-5; D may be TRBD1 (6 bases). The V gene lost 6 bases and the J gene lost 0 bases, with 9 bases spanning the gap. Per the germline V gene, CDR1 is MNHNS and CDR2 is SASEGT. The CDR3 totals 14 residues. CDR3 residues: CASSRDNSNQPQHF. The CDR3 DNA reads as TGTGCCAGCAGCCGGGACAATAGCAATCAGCCCCAGCATTTT.

This clone came up once. The rearrangement links TRBV19 to TRBJ2-7; D gene ambiguous. The CDR3 is made up of 16 amino acids. Germline values: CDR1 LNHDA, CDR2 SQIVND (reference sequence). Trimming took off 3 bases at V and 0 bases at J, with 15 bases between the two ends. The CDR3 reads CASSMSSSLPSYEQYF. As DNA, the CDR3 is TGTGCCAGTAGTATGTCGAGTTCCCTCCCCTCCTACGAGCAGTACTTC.

This clone was counted between two and nine times. The V gene is TRBV5-4, the J gene TRBJ2-2, with 10 positions matching TRBD1. The CDR3 has 13 amino acids. Germline CDR1 and CDR2: SGHNT and YYREEE (reference sequence). CDR3 DNA sequence: TGTGCGACCGACAGGGGGCAAACCGGGGAGCTGTTTTTT. Protein product: CATDRGQTGELFF.

V is TRBV6-5 and J is TRBJ1-4; 8 nucleotides align to TRBD1. The germline CDR1 and CDR2 sequences are MNHEY and SVGAGI. The CDR3 has 16 residues. V lost 0 bases and J lost 5; bases outside the gene matches: 5. The CDR3 sequence is CASSYSNGQGNEKLFF. In nucleotides, the CDR3 is TGTGCCAGCAGTTACTCCAACGGACAGGGAAATGAAAAACTGTTTTTT.

The V and J genes are TRBV2 and TRBJ2-5; 7 positions match TRBD2. Unmatched junction bases numbered 4, after V lost 2 bases and J lost 4 bases. This CDR3 has 14 residues. The germline CDR1 and CDR2 sequences are SNHLY and FYNNEI. CDR3: CASSETRLAETQYF. The CDR3 nucleotides read TGTGCCAGCAGTGAAACAAGACTAGCAGAGACCCAGTACTTC.

This clone was observed a few times. The CDR3 DNA sequence: TGTGCCAGCAGCCAAAATCAGCCCCAGCATTTT. This translates into CASSQNQPQHF. The chain links TRBV6-1 to TRBJ1-5; D call uncertain. Per the germline V gene, CDR1 is MNHNS and CDR2 is SASEGT. The CDR3 has 11 residues. The V gene lost 6 bases and the J gene lost 4 bases, with 4 bases spanning the gap.

This chain joins TRBV18 and TRBJ2-3; D is unclear. CDR1 and CDR2 (germline): KGHSH, LQKENI. The CDR3 has 13 residues. Trimming stripped 0 bases from V and 6 bases from J, with 7 bases between. CDR3 sequence reads: CASSPPSVDTQYF. The CDR3 region has the DNA TGTGCCAGCTCACCACCTTCGGTCGATACGCAGTATTTT.

This sequence joins TRBV2 and TRBJ2-2, with D uncertain. This CDR3 comprises 12 residues. Germline V gene data show CDR1 as SNHLY and CDR2 as FYNNEI. Trimming pared 11 bases from V and 3 bases from J, leaving 10 bases between. The CDR3 region has the DNA TGTGCCGGCGCGGAAGACACCGGGGAGCTGTTTTTT. Protein product: CAGAEDTGELFF.